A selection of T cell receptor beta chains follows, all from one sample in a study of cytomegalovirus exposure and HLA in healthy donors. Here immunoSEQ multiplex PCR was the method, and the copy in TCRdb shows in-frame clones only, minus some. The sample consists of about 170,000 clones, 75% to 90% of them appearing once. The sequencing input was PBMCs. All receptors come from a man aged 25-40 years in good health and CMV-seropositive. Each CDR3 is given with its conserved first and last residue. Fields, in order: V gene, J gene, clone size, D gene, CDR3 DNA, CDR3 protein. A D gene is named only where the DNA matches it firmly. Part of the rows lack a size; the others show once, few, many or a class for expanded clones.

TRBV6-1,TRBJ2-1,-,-,TGTGCCAGCAGTGAAGAGGGGGGGGGCGGCAATGAGCAGTTCTTC,CASSEEGGGGNEQFF
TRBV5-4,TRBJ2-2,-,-,TGTGCCAGCAGCCCTGGGAACAGGGCGAACACCGGGGAGCTGTTTTTT,CASSPGNRANTGELFF
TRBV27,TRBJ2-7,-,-,TGTGCCAGCAGTTCGGACAGACGCTCCTACGAGCAGTACTTC,CASSSDRRSYEQYF
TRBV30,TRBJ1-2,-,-,TGTGCCTGGACAACCCCTGAACTTTATGGCTACACCTTC,CAWTTPELYGYTF
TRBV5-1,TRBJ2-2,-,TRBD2,TGCGCCAGCAGCTTGAAAGCGGGGGGTGTTGCCGGGGAGCTGTTTTTT,CASSLKAGGVAGELFF
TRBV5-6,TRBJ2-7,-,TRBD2,TGTGCCAGCAGCCCCCTAGCGGGAGGTTCCTACGAGCAGTACTTC,CASSPLAGGSYEQYF
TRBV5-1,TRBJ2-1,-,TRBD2,TGCGCCAGCAGCTCCACTAGCGGGGTTTACAATGAGCAGTTCTTC,CASSSTSGVYNEQFF
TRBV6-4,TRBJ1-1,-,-,TGTGCCAGCAGTGACCCCCCGGCAGGGCCGGACACTGAAGCTTTCTTT,CASSDPPAGPDTEAFF
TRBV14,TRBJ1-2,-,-,TGTGCCAGCAGCCGGGACTTATGGTATGGCTACACCTTC,CASSRDLWYGYTF
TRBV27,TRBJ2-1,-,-,TGTGCCAGCAGTTTGGCGGACAGCTGGGCTAATCAGTTCTTC,CASSLADSWANQFF
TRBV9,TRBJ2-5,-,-,TGTGCCAGCAGCGTAGGACAGATAGAAGAGACCCAGTACTTC,CASSVGQIEETQYF
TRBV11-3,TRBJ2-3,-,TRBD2,TGTGCCAGCAGCTTAGGGCTAGCGGGGGGGCAAGCAGATACGCAGTATTTT,CASSLGLAGGQADTQYF
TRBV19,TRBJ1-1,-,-,TGTGCCAGTAGTCGGGAGGGAGAGATTCCGAACACTGAAGCTTTCTTT,CASSREGEIPNTEAFF
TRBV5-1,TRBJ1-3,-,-,TGCGCCACCAAACCGGGGGACTCTGGAAACACCATATATTTT,CATKPGDSGNTIYF
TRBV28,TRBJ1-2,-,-,TGTGCCAGCAGTTTGCGGGGTGACTATGGCTACACCTTC,CASSLRGDYGYTF
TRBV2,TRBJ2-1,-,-,TGTGCCAGCAAAAAGGGGTCTGAGCAGTTCTTC,CASKKGSEQFF
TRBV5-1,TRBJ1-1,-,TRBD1,TGCGCCAGCAGCCGCTGGACAGGGGGAGACACTGAAGCTTTCTTT,CASSRWTGGDTEAFF
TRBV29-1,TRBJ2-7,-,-,TGCAGCGTTGAAGATCTACCCTACGAGCAGTACTTC,CSVEDLPYEQYF
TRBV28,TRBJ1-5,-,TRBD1,TGTGCCAGCAGTTTCTTCGGGAGGGGGCCGGATCAGCCCCAGCATTTT,CASSFFGRGPDQPQHF
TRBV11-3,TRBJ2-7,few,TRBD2,TGTGCCAGCAGTCCCCTTTCAGTGGGAGGGTACGAGCAGTACTTC,CASSPLSVGGYEQYF
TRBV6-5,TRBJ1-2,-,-,TGTGCCAGCAAGGGCAGGGGCTTTTATGGCTACACCTTC,CASKGRGFYGYTF
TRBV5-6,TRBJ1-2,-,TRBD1,TGTGCCAGCAGCTGGGGACAGGGGGCGCGGGGAGGAGGCTACACCTTC,CASSWGQGARGGGYTF
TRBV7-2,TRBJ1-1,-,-,TGTGCCAGCAGCCCGCGAGGCGGACAGCCCGACACTGAAGCTTTCTTT,CASSPRGGQPDTEAFF
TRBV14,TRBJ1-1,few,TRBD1,TGTGCCAGCAGCCACGGGACAGGGGGATGGTGGAACACTGAAGCTTTCTTT,CASSHGTGGWWNTEAFF
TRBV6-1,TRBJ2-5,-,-,TGTGCCAGCAGTGAACATAAGGGAGGTGAGCAAGAGACCCAGTACTTC,CASSEHKGGEQETQYF
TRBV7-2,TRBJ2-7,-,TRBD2,TGTGCCAGCAGCCCCTGGACTAGCGGGGGGCCAGTTTACGAGCAGTACTTC,CASSPWTSGGPVYEQYF
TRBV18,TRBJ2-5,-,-,TGTGCCAGCTCACCTGCAGGGATAGAGGAGACCCAGTACTTC,CASSPAGIEETQYF
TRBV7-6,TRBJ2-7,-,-,TGTGCCAGCAGCTTATCACAGGGTTGGTCGGAATCCTACGAGCAGTACTTC,CASSLSQGWSESYEQYF
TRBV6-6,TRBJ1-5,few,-,TGTGCCAGCACCCTCAGCAATCAGCCCCAGCATTTT,CASTLSNQPQHF
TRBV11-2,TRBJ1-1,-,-,TGTGCCAGCAGCTTAGATTGGCAGGGCCGGGACACTGAAGCTTTCTTT,CASSLDWQGRDTEAFF
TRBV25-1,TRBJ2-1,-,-,TGTGCCAGCAGCTCGGTCTATGAGCAGTTCTTC,CASSSVYEQFF
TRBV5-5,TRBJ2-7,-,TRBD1,TGTGCCAGCAGCATACAGGGGGATCCAGCCTACGAGCAGTACTTC,CASSIQGDPAYEQYF
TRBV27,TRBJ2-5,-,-,TGTGCCAGCAGTTTATTGGGGGCCCCCTCACAGACCCAGTACTTC,CASSLLGAPSQTQYF
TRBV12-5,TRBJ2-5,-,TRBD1,TGTGCTAGTGGTTCCTGGACCGGGACAGGGGGCGGGGAGACCCAGTACTTC,CASGSWTGTGGGETQYF
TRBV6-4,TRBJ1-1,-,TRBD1,TGTGCCAGCAGGGAAACAGGGGGCACTGAAGCTTTCTTT,CASRETGGTEAFF
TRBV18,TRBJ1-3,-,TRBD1,TGTGCCAGCTCAGGCGGGACAGAGGGAAACACCATATATTTT,CASSGGTEGNTIYF
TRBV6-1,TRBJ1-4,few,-,TGTGCCAGCCTTCGACAAGTGGGTGAAAAACTGTTTTTT,CASLRQVGEKLFF
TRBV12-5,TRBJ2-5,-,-,TGTGCTAGTGGTATAGAAGAGACCCAGTACTTC,CASGIEETQYF
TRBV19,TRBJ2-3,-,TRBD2,TGTGCCAGTAGTCCCCCCCCACTAGCGGCTAGCACAGATACGCAGTATTTT,CASSPPPLAASTDTQYF
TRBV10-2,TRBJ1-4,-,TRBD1,TGCGCCACGTCAGAAGACAGGGTGGATGAAAAACTGTTTTTT,CATSEDRVDEKLFF
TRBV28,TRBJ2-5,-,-,TGTGCCAGCAGTTTTGGGTCCTCTGAGGGCCAAGAGACCCAGTACTTC,CASSFGSSEGQETQYF
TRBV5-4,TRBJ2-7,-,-,TGTGCCAGCAGCTCCGGTGGGGAGCCCTACGAGCAGTACTTC,CASSSGGEPYEQYF
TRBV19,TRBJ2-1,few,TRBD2,TGTGCCAGTAGTATTACGGGGGGCTCCTACAATGAGCAGTTCTTC,CASSITGGSYNEQFF
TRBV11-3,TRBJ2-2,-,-,TGTGCCAGCAGCTTCTTCGGGGACACCGGGGAGCTGTTTTTT,CASSFFGDTGELFF
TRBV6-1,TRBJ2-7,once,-,TGTGCCAGCAGTGGTAGAATATTGGTAGACGAGCAGTACTTC,CASSGRILVDEQYF
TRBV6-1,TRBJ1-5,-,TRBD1,TGTGCCAGCAGTGAATCGGGACAGGGAAGTTATCTTGGGGATCAGCCCCAGCATTTT,CASSESGQGSYLGDQPQHF
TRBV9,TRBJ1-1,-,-,TGTGCCAGCAGCCCACAGGGTGGAACTGAAGCTTTCTTT,CASSPQGGTEAFF
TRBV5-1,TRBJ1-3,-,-,TGCGCCAGCAGCCCCGCAGGGGCGGCCACCATATATTTT,CASSPAGAATIYF
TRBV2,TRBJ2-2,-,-,TGTGCCAGCATTGGCGGCGGGGAGCTGTTTTTT,CASIGGGELFF
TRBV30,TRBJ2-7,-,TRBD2,TGTGCCTGGGGTGCTACCGGACTAGATTACGAGCAGTACTTC,CAWGATGLDYEQYF
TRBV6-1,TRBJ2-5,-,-,TGTGCCAGCAGCCTTGAAGAGACCCAGTACTTC,CASSLEETQYF
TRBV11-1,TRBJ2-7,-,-,TGTGCCAGCAGCTTATCCGGGACAAGGACCTACGAGCAGTACTTC,CASSLSGTRTYEQYF
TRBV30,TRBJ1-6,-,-,TGTGCCTGGAGTGGGGAGAGACGTAATAATTCACCCCTCCACTTT,CAWSGERRNNSPLHF
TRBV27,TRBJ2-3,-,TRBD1,TGTGCCAGCAGCCAAGGGACAGGGGGCAAGAATACGCAGTATTTT,CASSQGTGGKNTQYF
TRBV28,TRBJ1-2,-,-,TGTGCCAGCACCACCCGGCCCTACCAGGGTTCAGTAACATATGGCTACACCTTC,CASTTRPYQGSVTYGYTF
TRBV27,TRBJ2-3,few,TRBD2,TGTGCCAGCACCATGCACTCTAGCGGGAGGGCAGATACGCAGTATTTT,CASTMHSSGRADTQYF
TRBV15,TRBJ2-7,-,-,TGTGCCACCAGCAGAGAACTAGCAATCGAGCAGTACTTC,CATSRELAIEQYF